The source of this T cell receptor beta chain is a study of blood T cells in healthy people across ages. In this sample, this clonotype turned up a few times. The use of a sample-barcoded 5' primer and a J-beta primer mix characterized a second PCR of about 7 to 12 cycles. TCRdb called the 5' RACE reads again in MiXCR, with one record for every CDR3 protein. The sample lists about 1.8 million distinct CDR3 sequences; 40% to 55% were seen once. Trimming took 5 bases from V and 3 from J; bases not matched to a gene: 11. This CDR3 contains 17 residues. The rearrangement uses TRBV12-3 or TRBV12-4 and TRBJ2-3; 10 positions match TRBD2. This clonotype originated in a woman between 40 and 50 years old in good health. Sequenced input: blood. CDR3 nucleotides: TGTGCCAGCAGTCCAGAGAGTCCGGGACTAGCGACAGATACGCAGTATTTT. Its protein is CASSPESPGLATDTQYF.